This TCR beta chain was found in a study of blood T cell repertoires in COVID-19. Study-wide context: COVID-19 samples, acute and convalescent, were from the United States, Italy and Spain. In each case, the material was cDNA or gDNA derived from T cells, B-cell-depleted T cells, or PBMCs.

Original processing methods: Quantification of nucleated cells was approximated via reference gene primer amplification. Sequencing was performed with immunoSEQ multiplex PCR; in TCRdb, only in-frame clones are kept and a portion is missing. The V and J calls and clone size are taken from that table; D and trimming were inferred from the DNA. The sample contains 110,000 or so clones, 60% to 80% of which appear only once. This clone was seen only a few times. The clonotype comes from a human donor in a cohort sampled during active COVID-19. The sample consisted of peripheral blood.

The CDR3 nucleotides are TGTGCCTGGAGTTCGGGACAGGGGGCGGGGGAGCAGTACTTC. This sequence encodes CAWSSGQGAGEQYF. V and J are TRBV30 and TRBJ2-7; TRBD1 matches 12 bases. The CDR3 totals 14 residues. Germline V lookup: CDR1 GTSNPN, CDR2 SVGIG (reference sequence). The V and J ends lost 2 bases and 7 bases, in that order; junction bases with no gene match: 6.